These 7 T cell receptor beta chains share one sample of origin, sequenced in a study of T cells after yellow fever vaccination. TCRdb independently ran MiXCR on the 5' RACE reads; one entry per CDR3 protein. The repertoire has fewer than 350,000 distinct CDR3 sequences, approximately 4.3% of them found once; the top ten carry less than 20%. The sample in question was PBMCs, obtained 15 days after the yellow fever booster vaccination. Receptors were obtained from a man younger than 35 who received the YFV17D yellow fever vaccine.

At least ten counts were recorded for this clonotype. V usage is TRBV6-2 or TRBV6-3 and J usage is TRBJ1-1; TRBD1 matches at 8 bases. Germline CDR1 and CDR2: MNHEY and SVGEGT. Losses at the gene ends were 4 bases for V and 7 bases for J; bases not matched to a gene: 5. CDR3 size: 13 residues. In DNA form, the CDR3 reads TGTGCCAGCAGTTCTCGGGACAGGAGTGAAGCTTTCTTT. This gives the protein CASSSRDRSEAFF.

This clonotype was recorded many times. V is TRBV10-3 and J is TRBJ1-6; 7 nucleotides agree with TRBD1. The germline CDR1 and CDR2 sequences are ENHRY and SYGVKD. V lost 4 bases to trimming and J lost 8 bases; unmatched junction nucleotides: 14. This CDR3 has 17 amino acids. CDR3 protein: CAISAREGASGDSPLHF. The CDR3 coding sequence is TGTGCCATCAGTGCCCGGGAGGGGGCCAGCGGGGATTCACCCCTCCACTTT.

This clonotype was seen a handful of times. The V gene is TRBV20-1, the J gene TRBJ1-5; D is unclear. V lost 0 bases and J lost 0, with 9 bases in between. Germline assignment: CDR1 DFQATT and CDR2 SNEGSKA (reference sequence). The CDR3 totals 15 residues. DNA of the CDR3: TGCAGTGCTAGAGATCGTCATTATAGCAATCAGCCCCAGCATTTT. It yields the protein CSARDRHYSNQPQHF.

This clonotype was observed at least ten times. This rearrangement joins TRBV7-2 to TRBJ2-3; no firm D call. Germline V gene lookup returns CDR1 SGHTA and CDR2 FQGNSA. CDR3 length equals 15 residues. V lost 1 base and J 2 bases, leaving 10 bases between the germline ends. In nucleotides, the CDR3 is TGTGCCAGCAGCTTAGTAGCCAGCCTCACAGATACGCAGTATTTT. Encoded protein: CASSLVASLTDTQYF.

In this sample, this clonotype turned up a few times. The V gene is TRBV15, the J gene TRBJ1-5; 7 nucleotides line up with TRBD1. CDR3 length: 15 amino acids. Looked up from germline, CDR1 is LNHNV and CDR2 is YYDKDF (reference sequence). V trimming: 1 base; J trimming: 3 bases; junction bases outside the gene matches: 3. The CDR3 sequence: CATSRVQGNNQPQHF. The CDR3 DNA is TGTGCCACCAGCAGAGTACAGGGGAACAATCAGCCCCAGCATTTT.

A few counts support this clonotype. J is TRBJ2-3 and V is TRBV20-1; maybe TRBD1 (6 bases). The CDR3 is made up of 11 amino acids. Between the trimmed V and J ends, which lost 5 bases and 6 bases, there was a span of 9 bases. Per the germline V gene, CDR1 is DFQATT and CDR2 is SNEGSKA (reference sequence). The CDR3 nucleotides read TGCAGTGCTTTCGACAGGGATACGCAGTATTTT. Protein product: CSAFDRDTQYF.

This clonotype was detected a few times. V usage is TRBV5-1 and J usage is TRBJ1-5; 8 bases line up with TRBD1. V lost 4 bases to trimming and J lost 7 bases; unmatched junction nucleotides: 7. This CDR3 has 14 residues. Per the germline V gene, CDR1 is SGHRS and CDR2 is YFSETQ. CDR3: CASSRTGSEQPQHF. The CDR3 DNA sequence: TGCGCCAGCAGCCGGACAGGGAGTGAACAGCCCCAGCATTTT.